The rows below give T cell receptor beta chains drawn from one sample of a study of cytomegalovirus exposure and HLA in healthy donors. Clones were read by immunoSEQ multiplex PCR, and TCRdb kept only the in-frame ones, dropping some. The sample yields some 110,000 clones, over 65% seen once. The sample was PBMCs. Every receptor here comes from a middle-aged woman in good health and CMV-seronegative. Each CDR3 is given with its conserved first and last residue. The order of the fields is J gene, V gene, D gene, clone size, CDR3 DNA, CDR3 protein. The D gene is left open where the match is weak. Clone sizes are given selectively: once, few, many, or a class where the clone is expanded.

TRBJ1-5,TRBV7-9,TRBD1,.,TGTGCCAGCAGCCCCATACCGGGACAGAGTCCTATCAATCAGCCCCAGCATTTT,CASSPIPGQSPINQPQHF
TRBJ2-3,TRBV5-1,.,.,TGCGCCAGCAGTTCCGGGTCAGATACGCAGTATTTT,CASSSGSDTQYF
TRBJ2-7,TRBV7-6,.,.,TGTGCCAGCAGCTTAGTGGTAGGGGGCTACGAGCAGTACTTC,CASSLVVGGYEQYF
TRBJ2-6,TRBV5-5,TRBD2,.,TGTGCCAGCAGCTTGGGCTTTAGCGGGGGAGTCGCTGGGGCCAACGTCCTGACTTTC,CASSLGFSGGVAGANVLTF
TRBJ2-7,TRBV18,TRBD1,.,TGTGCCAGCTCATCGACAGGGTATGACGAGCAGTACTTC,CASSSTGYDEQYF
TRBJ2-2,TRBV19,.,.,TGTGCCAGTGTTCAGGGACTCACCGGGGAGCTGTTTTTT,CASVQGLTGELFF
TRBJ1-1,TRBV6-5,.,few,TGTGCCAGCAGTTACTCAACGATGGGGCACACTGAAGCTTTCTTT,CASSYSTMGHTEAFF
TRBJ1-4,TRBV4-3,TRBD1,.,TGCGCCAGCAGCCAAGAGCCAAGGGCAGGGGGTAATGAAAAACTGTTTTTT,CASSQEPRAGGNEKLFF
TRBJ2-7,TRBV27,.,.,TGTGCCAGTCTCTCGGGAGACCCCTACGAGCAGTACTTC,CASLSGDPYEQYF
TRBJ1-1,TRBV28,.,.,TGTGCCAGCAGTAGTCCAGGGTCGGGGGACACTGAAGCTTTCTTT,CASSSPGSGDTEAFF
TRBJ2-2,TRBV5-1,.,.,TGCGCCAGCAGCTTGGGGGTCAGGGGTGCCGGGGAGCTGTTTTTT,CASSLGVRGAGELFF
TRBJ1-2,TRBV5-1,TRBD1,once,TGCGCCAGCAGCTTGGGACAGGGGATGGACTATGGCTACACCTTC,CASSLGQGMDYGYTF
TRBJ2-7,TRBV19,.,.,TGTGCCAGTAGTTCCCCTCCTACCTACGAGCAGTACTTC,CASSSPPTYEQYF